Listed here are 3 T cell receptor beta chains from one sample, sequenced in a study of CD8 T cells in ankylosing spondylitis. TCRdb reanalysed the 5' RACE reads using MiXCR and keeps one entry per CDR3 protein. The sample lists 350,000 to 400,000 distinct CDR3 sequences, approximately 22% occurring once. Specimen: blood, either unsorted or a sorted T cell fraction (not recorded which). These receptors came from a male donor with ankylosing spondylitis or in good health (not recorded which).

The V gene is TRBV20-1, the J gene TRBJ1-5; no definite D call. CDR3 length equals 13 residues. Germline V lookup: CDR1 DFQATT, CDR2 SNEGSKA (reference sequence). V was trimmed by 1 base and J by 3 bases, leaving 7 bases between them. The CDR3 bases are TGCAGTGCTAGAGCCGGGGACAATCAGCCCCAGCATTTT. Protein product: CSARAGDNQPQHF.

The chain carries TRBV12-3 or TRBV12-4 and TRBJ1-1, with D tentatively TRBD1 (5 bases). This CDR3 contains 13 residues. Between the trimmed V and J ends, which lost 6 bases and 3 bases, there was a span of 11 bases. The CDR3: CASRPPGDTEAFF. CDR3 nucleotides: TGTGCCAGCAGACCCCCGGGGGACACTGAAGCTTTCTTT.

This CDR3 reads CSARVRTDAIYEQYF. DNA for the CDR3: TGCAGTGCTAGAGTGAGGACAGACGCAATTTACGAGCAGTACTTC. The chain combines TRBV20-1 with TRBJ2-7, with D possibly being TRBD1 (6 bases). Germline CDR1 is DFQATT and CDR2 is SNEGSKA (reference sequence). CDR3 size: 15 residues. V lost 1 base to trimming and J lost 4 bases, with 17 bases between them.